Listed here are 13 T cell receptor beta chains from one sample, sequenced in a study of blood T cell repertoires in COVID-19. Assay: immunoSEQ multiplex PCR; the TCRdb copy retains only in-frame clones and omits some. The repertoire has about 240,000 clones, about four fifths of them found once; the top ten carry 1.9%. Sequencing used peripheral blood. The receptors shown here come from a man between 25 and 39 years old who had recovered from COVID-19.

This sequence joins TRBV7-9 and TRBJ2-7, with TRBD1 matching 9 bases. The germline V gene has CDR1 SEHNR and CDR2 FQNEAQ (reference sequence). The length of the CDR3 is 12 residues. V shed 5 bases and J 9 bases; nucleotides not matched to a gene: 5. The CDR3 nucleotides are TGTGCCAGCAGCACGGGACAGGGCTCGCAGTACGTC. Its translation: CASSTGQGSQYV.

The J gene is TRBJ2-5, the V gene TRBV5-1, with D perhaps TRBD1 (6 bases). V lost 3 bases, J lost 5 bases, and 20 bases lay in between. Germline loops: CDR1 SGHRS, CDR2 YFSETQ. This CDR3 spans 16 amino acids. The CDR3 loop is CASSWGPGSVGETQYF. The CDR3 DNA is TGCGCCAGCAGCTGGGGGCCGGGGTCGGTAGGGGAGACCCAGTACTTC.

The chain has TRBV28 and TRBJ1-2, with no clear D. With 4 bases removed from V and 7 bases from J, the gap between germline ends came to 22 bases. There are 16 residues in the CDR3. CDR1 is MDHEN and CDR2 is SYDVKM in the germline V gene. The CDR3 sequence: CASSSQTRQRSAGYTF. In DNA, the CDR3 is TGTGCCAGCAGTTCCCAAACAAGGCAGCGGTCCGCTGGCTACACCTTC.

The V and J genes are TRBV2 and TRBJ1-6; D remains ambiguous. CDR3 length: 14 residues. V was trimmed by 2 bases and J by 11 bases, leaving 13 bases between them. Germline loops: CDR1 SNHLY, CDR2 FYNNEI. CDR3 DNA: TGTGCCAGCAGTGAACGGTTTTTGGCGGCACCCCTCCACTTT. Amino acid sequence: CASSERFLAAPLHF.

This clone occurred once. The rearrangement uses TRBV2 and TRBJ2-3; D possibly corresponds to TRBD2 (5 bases). The V end was cut by 6 bases, the J end by 0 bases, with 10 bases between. This CDR3 spans 14 amino acids. Germline-derived CDR1 and CDR2 are SNHLY and FYNNEI. In DNA form, the CDR3 reads TGTGCCAGCAGAAACGGGGTTAGCACAGATACGCAGTATTTT. Its translation is CASRNGVSTDTQYF.

The chain uses TRBV6-5 and TRBJ1-2; weak D call: TRBD1 (6 bases). The V gene lost 5 bases and the J gene lost 5 bases, with 9 bases spanning the gap. This CDR3 has 12 residues. Germline values: CDR1 MNHEY, CDR2 SVGAGI. In DNA, the CDR3 is TGTGCCAGCAGTCCAGGGGAATATGGCTACACCTTC. Amino acid sequence: CASSPGEYGYTF.

This chain joins TRBV24-1 and TRBJ2-3; 11 bases line up with TRBD2. The ends lost 1 base at V and 1 base at J; junction bases unmatched: 6. This CDR3 region has 18 residues. Germline CDR1 reads KGHDR; CDR2 reads SFDVKD. The CDR3 here is CATSDFSGGVYGTDTQYF. The CDR3 DNA reads as TGTGCCACCAGTGATTTTAGCGGGGGGGTATACGGCACAGATACGCAGTATTTT.

This clone came up a few times. V and J are TRBV12-3 or TRBV12-4 and TRBJ1-1; D might be TRBD1 (5 bases). The V end was cut by 6 bases, the J end by 1 base, with 6 bases between. The CDR3 has 12 amino acids. The CDR3 sequence: CASRGPNTEAFF. The DNA for the CDR3 is TGTGCCAGCAGGGGGCCGAACACTGAAGCTTTCTTT.

The chain carries TRBV5-1 and TRBJ2-1; D may be TRBD2 (6 bases). The CDR3 is 17 residues long. Germline V CDR1 and CDR2: SGHRS, YFSETQ. Trimming left V 0 bases short and J 0 bases short, with 13 bases between. The CDR3 region has the DNA TGCGCCAGCAGCTTGGTGGTGGGGGGTCTCTCCTACAATGAGCAGTTCTTC. This sequence encodes CASSLVVGGLSYNEQFF.

This chain joins TRBV10-2 and TRBJ1-6; D is ambiguous. Trimming stripped 2 bases from V and 7 bases from J, with 9 bases between. Germline V gives CDR1 WSHSY, CDR2 SAAADI. The CDR3 covers 14 residues. CDR3 sequence: CASSEGEINSPLHF. The DNA for the CDR3 is TGCGCCAGCAGTGAGGGAGAGATAAATTCACCCCTCCACTTT.

The chain carries TRBV5-1 and TRBJ2-5; 9 bases match TRBD1. The V gene end was trimmed by 4 bases and the J gene end by 1 base; junction bases not matched to a gene: 8. Germline V gene sequence: CDR1 SGHRS, CDR2 YFSETQ. The CDR3 spans 16 residues. CDR3 in amino acids: CASSGGTGWGQETQYF. CDR3 bases: TGCGCCAGCAGCGGAGGGACAGGGTGGGGCCAAGAGACCCAGTACTTC.

The chain combines TRBV5-4 with TRBJ2-7, with a weak D call TRBD2 (6 bases). This CDR3 is built from 16 residues. V lost 3 bases and J lost 6, with 22 bases in between. Per the germline V gene, CDR1 is SGHNT and CDR2 is YYREEE (reference sequence). CDR3 sequence reads: CASSSDGGSVVGEQYF. The CDR3 coding sequence is TGTGCCAGCAGCTCGGATGGGGGGAGCGTTGTGGGCGAGCAGTACTTC.

V gene TRBV19 combines with J gene TRBJ2-5; D might be TRBD2 (6 bases). CDR1 and CDR2 (germline): LNHDA, SQIVND (reference sequence). The CDR3 is 14 amino acids. V was shortened by 5 bases and J by 5 bases, with 15 bases between the two germline ends. Here the CDR3 DNA reads TGTGCCAGTAGTCCCGGGAGAGGGACGGAGACCCAGTACTTC. It is translated as CASSPGRGTETQYF.